A selection of T cell receptor beta chains follows, all from one sample in a study of blood T cell repertoires in COVID-19. Repertoires were generated with immunoSEQ multiplex PCR, while TCRdb's copy carries only in-frame clones and drops some. The repertoire holds around 250,000 clones, with about nine tenths as singletons. Source material: PBMCs or T cells enriched from blood (not recorded which). The receptor set was obtained from a human donor in a cohort exposed to, infected with or recovered from COVID-19 (not recorded which). The donor label of this sample is uncertain. CDR3s include the opening cysteine and the closing phenylalanine or tryptophan. D genes are given only for firm matches. Size is stated for part of the rows, as once, few or many counts, or as a class when the clone is expanded.

D	size	V	length	J	CDR3	DNA
TRBD1	NA	TRBV11-2	16	TRBJ1-2	CASSSFRDRDGYGYTF	TGTGCCAGCAGCTCTTTCCGGGACAGGGACGGCTATGGCTACACCTTC
NA	NA	TRBV2	14	TRBJ1-5	CASSGTTGSQPQHF	TGTGCCAGCAGTGGGACGACAGGTTCTCAGCCCCAGCATTTT
NA	NA	TRBV23-1	14	TRBJ1-1	CATDSEGADTEAFF	TGCGCCACCGACTCGGAGGGAGCGGACACTGAAGCTTTCTTT
TRBD1	NA	TRBV5-1	15	TRBJ1-4	CASSGTGGSNEKLFF	TGCGCCAGCAGCGGGACAGGGGGCTCTAATGAAAAACTGTTTTTT
TRBD1	once	TRBV11-2	15	TRBJ1-3	CASSFTGAAGNTIYF	TGTGCCAGCAGCTTTACAGGGGCAGCTGGAAACACCATATATTTT
NA	NA	TRBV5-8	15	TRBJ1-4	CASSLGAAINEKLFF	TGTGCCAGCAGCTTGGGGGCAGCCATTAATGAAAAACTGTTTTTT
TRBD1	NA	TRBV9	18	TRBJ2-1	CASSVAFWTGGAYNEQFF	TGTGCCAGCAGCGTAGCTTTCTGGACAGGGGGCGCCTACAATGAGCAGTTCTTC
TRBD2	NA	TRBV4-1	15	TRBJ2-7	CASRQLAGSSYEQYF	TGCGCCAGCAGACAACTAGCGGGGAGCTCCTACGAGCAGTACTTC
NA	NA	TRBV15	15	TRBJ2-1	CATSRDRVPYNEQFF	TGTGCCACCAGCAGAGACAGGGTCCCCTACAATGAGCAGTTCTTC
NA	NA	TRBV2	14	TRBJ1-3	CASRQGSSGNTIYF	TGTGCCAGCAGACAGGGCAGCTCTGGAAACACCATATATTTT
NA	NA	TRBV6-2/TRBV6-3	15	TRBJ1-5	CASSHFTRGNQPQHF	TGTGCCAGCAGCCACTTCACTCGGGGGAATCAGCCCCAGCATTTT
TRBD1	NA	TRBV5-4	13	TRBJ2-7	CASSRQGAEEQYF	TGTGCCAGCAGCCGACAGGGGGCGGAAGAGCAGTACTTC
TRBD1	NA	TRBV7-9	17	TRBJ1-2	CASSLDRTGGVNYGYTF	TGTGCCAGCAGCTTAGACCGAACAGGGGGCGTTAACTATGGCTACACCTTC